This is a list of T cell receptor beta chains from one sample in a study of blood T cells in healthy people across ages. Each CDR3 protein gets one entry after TCRdb re-called the 5' RACE reads with MiXCR. The table includes 700,000 or so distinct CDR3 sequences, around 38% detected once. Material: blood. Source of these receptors: a man of 80 years or more in good health. CDR3s include the opening cysteine and the closing phenylalanine or tryptophan. A D gene is named only where the DNA matches it firmly. The size entry is marked missing in some rows and otherwise reads once, few, many or a size class.

len: 15; d_gene: NA; v_gene: TRBV12-3/TRBV12-4; j_gene: TRBJ1-2; abundance: few; CDR3aa: CASSPRSGGLYGYTF; CDR3nt: TGTGCCAGCAGCCCACGGTCCGGGGGCCTCTATGGCTACACCTTC
len: 14; d_gene: NA; v_gene: TRBV7-2; j_gene: TRBJ2-7; abundance: NA; CDR3aa: CASSLGVKTYEQYF; CDR3nt: TGTGCCAGCAGCTTAGGGGTCAAAACCTACGAGCAGTACTTC
len: 13; d_gene: TRBD1; v_gene: TRBV29-1; j_gene: TRBJ1-3; abundance: few; CDR3aa: CSARTGSGNTIYF; CDR3nt: TGCAGCGCAAGGACAGGATCTGGAAACACCATATATTTT
len: 18; d_gene: TRBD1; v_gene: TRBV25-1; j_gene: TRBJ2-6; abundance: NA; CDR3aa: CASSESETGHSGANVLTF; CDR3nt: TGTGCCAGCAGTGAATCGGAGACAGGGCACTCTGGGGCCAACGTCCTGACTTTC
len: 17; d_gene: TRBD2; v_gene: TRBV20-1; j_gene: TRBJ2-3; abundance: NA; CDR3aa: CSAREFGLAGRTDTQYF; CDR3nt: TGCAGTGCTAGAGAATTTGGGCTAGCGGGCCGCACAGATACGCAGTATTTT
len: 15; d_gene: NA; v_gene: TRBV6-6; j_gene: TRBJ2-3; abundance: NA; CDR3aa: CASSYGSGPTDTQYF; CDR3nt: TGTGCCAGCAGTTACGGGAGCGGCCCCACAGATACGCAGTATTTT
len: 16; d_gene: NA; v_gene: TRBV12-3/TRBV12-4; j_gene: TRBJ2-3; abundance: NA; CDR3aa: CASSFGGTASADTQYF; CDR3nt: TGTGCCAGCAGTTTCGGGGGCACAGCTAGCGCAGATACGCAGTATTTT
len: 17; d_gene: NA; v_gene: TRBV7-9; j_gene: TRBJ2-5; abundance: NA; CDR3aa: CASSLGPGGPNRETQYF; CDR3nt: TGTGCCAGCAGCTTAGGTCCCGGCGGTCCCAATCGGGAGACCCAGTACTTC
len: 13; d_gene: NA; v_gene: TRBV7-3; j_gene: TRBJ2-7; abundance: NA; CDR3aa: CASPGRGSYEQYF; CDR3nt: TGTGCCAGCCCCGGCCGGGGCTCCTACGAGCAGTACTTC
len: 17; d_gene: NA; v_gene: TRBV15; j_gene: TRBJ2-7; abundance: NA; CDR3aa: CATSRLTGTRISYEQYF; CDR3nt: TGTGCCACCAGCAGACTTACCGGGACACGGATCTCCTACGAGCAGTACTTC
len: 16; d_gene: TRBD1; v_gene: TRBV6-2/TRBV6-3; j_gene: TRBJ2-2; abundance: NA; CDR3aa: CASTIERTGLAGELFF; CDR3nt: TGTGCCAGCACCATCGAACGGACAGGGCTGGCCGGGGAGCTGTTTTTT
len: 13; d_gene: NA; v_gene: TRBV6-5; j_gene: TRBJ2-3; abundance: few; CDR3aa: CASRLRGSDTQYF; CDR3nt: TGTGCCAGCAGGCTCAGGGGTTCAGATACGCAGTATTTT
len: 17; d_gene: NA; v_gene: TRBV14; j_gene: TRBJ2-5; abundance: NA; CDR3aa: CASSQVRRVSGKETQYF; CDR3nt: TGTGCCAGCAGCCAAGTTCGACGGGTTTCCGGGAAAGAGACCCAGTACTTC
len: 15; d_gene: NA; v_gene: TRBV6-2/TRBV6-3; j_gene: TRBJ2-3; abundance: few; CDR3aa: CASSSRDDVVDTQYF; CDR3nt: TGTGCCAGCAGTTCCCGGGACGATGTAGTAGATACGCAGTATTTT
len: 15; d_gene: NA; v_gene: TRBV11-2; j_gene: TRBJ2-5; abundance: many; CDR3aa: CASTLMGSGQETQYF; CDR3nt: TGTGCCAGCACCCTCATGGGTAGCGGACAAGAGACCCAGTACTTC
len: 13; d_gene: TRBD1; v_gene: TRBV6-5; j_gene: TRBJ2-1; abundance: few; CDR3aa: CASSTTGGGEQFF; CDR3nt: TGTGCCAGCAGTACAACAGGGGGCGGGGAGCAGTTCTTC
len: 14; d_gene: NA; v_gene: TRBV2; j_gene: TRBJ2-1; abundance: few; CDR3aa: CASSALIGFSEQFF; CDR3nt: TGTGCCAGCAGCGCCCTAATTGGGTTTAGTGAGCAGTTCTTC
len: 15; d_gene: TRBD1; v_gene: TRBV11-2; j_gene: TRBJ1-6; abundance: many; CDR3aa: CASSHRGTDNSPLHF; CDR3nt: TGTGCCAGCAGCCATCGAGGGACAGATAATTCACCCCTCCACTTT
len: 16; d_gene: NA; v_gene: TRBV6-2/TRBV6-3; j_gene: TRBJ2-3; abundance: NA; CDR3aa: CASSYGPVAAPDTQYF; CDR3nt: TGTGCCAGCAGTTACGGCCCGGTAGCCGCTCCAGATACGCAGTATTTT
len: 14; d_gene: TRBD2; v_gene: TRBV7-8; j_gene: TRBJ2-1; abundance: NA; CDR3aa: CASSRTSAYNEQFF; CDR3nt: TGTGCCAGCAGCCGGACTAGCGCTTACAATGAGCAGTTCTTC
len: 18; d_gene: TRBD2; v_gene: TRBV7-2; j_gene: TRBJ2-3; abundance: NA; CDR3aa: CASSRSPLAGGPTDTQYF; CDR3nt: TGTGCCAGCAGCCGTAGCCCCCTAGCGGGAGGGCCAACAGATACGCAGTATTTT
len: 15; d_gene: TRBD1; v_gene: TRBV5-1; j_gene: TRBJ2-1; abundance: NA; CDR3aa: CASSLNRDRGNEQFF; CDR3nt: TGCGCCAGCAGCTTAAACCGGGACAGAGGCAATGAGCAGTTCTTC
len: 14; d_gene: NA; v_gene: TRBV5-1; j_gene: TRBJ2-7; abundance: NA; CDR3aa: CASSLDGASYEQYF; CDR3nt: TGCGCCAGCAGCCTGGACGGAGCCTCCTACGAGCAGTACTTC
len: 13; d_gene: NA; v_gene: TRBV6-5; j_gene: TRBJ2-5; abundance: NA; CDR3aa: CATNPGRTGTQYF; CDR3nt: TGTGCCACAAATCCAGGGCGCACAGGGACCCAGTACTTC
len: 15; d_gene: TRBD1; v_gene: TRBV12-3/TRBV12-4; j_gene: TRBJ1-5; abundance: few; CDR3aa: CASTLGQGVPQPQHF; CDR3nt: TGTGCCAGCACCCTGGGACAGGGGGTCCCTCAGCCCCAGCATTTT
len: 15; d_gene: TRBD2; v_gene: TRBV11-3; j_gene: TRBJ2-1; abundance: NA; CDR3aa: CASSWTGTTSNEQFF; CDR3nt: TGTGCCAGCAGCTGGACCGGGACTACAAGCAATGAGCAGTTCTTC
len: 16; d_gene: NA; v_gene: TRBV10-1; j_gene: TRBJ2-4; abundance: NA; CDR3aa: CASSESGGIAKNIQYF; CDR3nt: TGCGCCAGCAGTGAGTCAGGCGGGATAGCCAAAAACATTCAGTACTTC
len: 16; d_gene: TRBD1; v_gene: TRBV7-2; j_gene: TRBJ1-4; abundance: few; CDR3aa: CASSPGQAAANEKLFF; CDR3nt: TGTGCCAGCAGCCCCGGACAGGCGGCCGCTAATGAAAAACTGTTTTTT
len: 16; d_gene: TRBD1; v_gene: TRBV6-2/TRBV6-3; j_gene: TRBJ1-5; abundance: NA; CDR3aa: CASGDRQSSWNQPQHF; CDR3nt: TGTGCCAGCGGGGACAGACAATCCTCGTGGAATCAGCCCCAGCATTTT
len: 18; d_gene: TRBD2; v_gene: TRBV7-8; j_gene: TRBJ2-3; abundance: NA; CDR3aa: CASSLAFLADKSTDTQYF; CDR3nt: TGTGCCAGCAGCTTAGCGTTCCTAGCGGATAAAAGCACAGATACGCAGTATTTT
len: 16; d_gene: TRBD2; v_gene: TRBV5-5; j_gene: TRBJ2-3; abundance: few; CDR3aa: CASSPYTSGSLDTQYF; CDR3nt: TGTGCCAGCAGCCCTTATACTAGCGGGAGCTTAGATACGCAGTATTTT
len: 14; d_gene: NA; v_gene: TRBV20-1; j_gene: TRBJ2-7; abundance: NA; CDR3aa: CSAIVGAVSYEQYF; CDR3nt: TGCAGTGCTATAGTCGGGGCAGTCTCCTACGAGCAGTACTTC
len: 12; d_gene: TRBD2; v_gene: TRBV4-1; j_gene: TRBJ2-3; abundance: many; CDR3aa: CASGGSGDTQYF; CDR3nt: TGCGCCAGCGGCGGGAGCGGAGATACGCAGTATTTT
len: 16; d_gene: TRBD1; v_gene: TRBV7-2; j_gene: TRBJ2-1; abundance: NA; CDR3aa: CASRQRGDRVNNEQFF; CDR3nt: TGTGCCAGCCGCCAAAGGGGGGACAGGGTGAACAATGAGCAGTTCTTC
len: 11; d_gene: NA; v_gene: TRBV29-1; j_gene: TRBJ1-1; abundance: few; CDR3aa: CSVGRGTEAFF; CDR3nt: TGCAGCGTTGGACGGGGCACTGAAGCTTTCTTT
len: 15; d_gene: TRBD2; v_gene: TRBV7-3; j_gene: TRBJ2-1; abundance: few; CDR3aa: CASSRGTSGSYEQFF; CDR3nt: TGTGCCAGCAGCCGAGGGACTAGCGGGAGTTATGAGCAGTTCTTC
len: 13; d_gene: NA; v_gene: TRBV6-5; j_gene: TRBJ2-5; abundance: NA; CDR3aa: CASSGDTQETQYF; CDR3nt: TGTGCCAGCAGTGGGGACACCCAAGAGACCCAGTACTTC
len: 16; d_gene: TRBD1; v_gene: TRBV6-2/TRBV6-3; j_gene: TRBJ1-1; abundance: NA; CDR3aa: CASSLLPGQGNTEAFF; CDR3nt: TGTGCCAGCAGTTTACTCCCGGGACAGGGGAACACTGAAGCTTTCTTT
len: 15; d_gene: TRBD2; v_gene: TRBV20-1; j_gene: TRBJ2-2; abundance: NA; CDR3aa: CSARRRERNTGELFF; CDR3nt: TGCAGTGCTCGGAGGCGGGAGAGGAACACCGGGGAGCTGTTTTTT
len: 14; d_gene: NA; v_gene: TRBV14; j_gene: TRBJ1-1; abundance: NA; CDR3aa: CASSQGQVNTEAFF; CDR3nt: TGTGCCAGCAGCCAAGGACAGGTGAACACTGAAGCTTTCTTT
len: 14; d_gene: NA; v_gene: TRBV28; j_gene: TRBJ2-7; abundance: few; CDR3aa: CASSFSGSPYEQYF; CDR3nt: TGTGCCAGCAGTTTCTCGGGAAGCCCCTACGAGCAGTACTTC
len: 15; d_gene: NA; v_gene: TRBV20-1; j_gene: TRBJ2-4; abundance: NA; CDR3aa: CSARDPRGVAAEQYF; CDR3nt: TGCAGTGCTAGAGATCCCCGGGGAGTAGCAGCTGAGCAGTACTTC